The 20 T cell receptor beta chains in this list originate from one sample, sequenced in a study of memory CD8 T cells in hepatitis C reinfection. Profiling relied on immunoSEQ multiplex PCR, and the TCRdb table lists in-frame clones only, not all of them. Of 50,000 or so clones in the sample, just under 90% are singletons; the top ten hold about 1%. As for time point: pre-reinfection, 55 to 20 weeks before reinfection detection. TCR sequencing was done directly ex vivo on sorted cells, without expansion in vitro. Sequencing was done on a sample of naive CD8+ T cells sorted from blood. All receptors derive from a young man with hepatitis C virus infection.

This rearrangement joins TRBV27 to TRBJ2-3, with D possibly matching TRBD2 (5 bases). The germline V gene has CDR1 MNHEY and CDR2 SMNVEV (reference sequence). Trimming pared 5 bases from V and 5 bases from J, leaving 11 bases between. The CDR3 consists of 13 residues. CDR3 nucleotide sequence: TGTGCCAGCAGTCTCCTAGGAGGAGATACGCAGTATTTT. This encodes CASSLLGGDTQYF.

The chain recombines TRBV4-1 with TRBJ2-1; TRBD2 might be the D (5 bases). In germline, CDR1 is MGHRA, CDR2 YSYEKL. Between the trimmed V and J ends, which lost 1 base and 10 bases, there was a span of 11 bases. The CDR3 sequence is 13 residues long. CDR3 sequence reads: CASSQASGWEQFF. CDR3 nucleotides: TGCGCCAGCAGCCAAGCTTCGGGGTGGGAGCAGTTCTTC.

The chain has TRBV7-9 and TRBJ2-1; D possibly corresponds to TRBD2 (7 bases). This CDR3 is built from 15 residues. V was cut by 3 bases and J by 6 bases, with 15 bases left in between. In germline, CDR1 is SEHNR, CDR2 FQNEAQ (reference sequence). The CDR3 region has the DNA TGTGCCAGCAGCTTGAGGGGGGAGCGGGGCAATGAGCAGTTCTTC. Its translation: CASSLRGERGNEQFF. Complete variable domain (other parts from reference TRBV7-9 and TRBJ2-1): DTGVSQNPRHKITKRGQNVTFRCDPISEHNRLYWYRQTLGQGPEFLTYFQNEAQLEKSRLLSDRFSAERPKGSFSTLEIQRTEQGDSAMYLCASSLRGERGNEQFFGPGTRLTVL.

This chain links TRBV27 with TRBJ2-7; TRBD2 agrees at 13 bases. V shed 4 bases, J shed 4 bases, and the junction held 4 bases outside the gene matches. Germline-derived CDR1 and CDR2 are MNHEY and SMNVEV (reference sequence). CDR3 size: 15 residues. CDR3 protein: CASSSTSGRAYEQYF. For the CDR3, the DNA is TGTGCCAGCAGTTCCACTAGCGGGAGGGCGTACGAGCAGTACTTC.

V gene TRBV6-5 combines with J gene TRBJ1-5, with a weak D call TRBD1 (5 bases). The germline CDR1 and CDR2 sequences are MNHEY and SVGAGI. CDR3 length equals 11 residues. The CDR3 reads CAGAPNQPQHF. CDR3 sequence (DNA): TGTGCTGGGGCACCCAATCAGCCCCAGCATTTT.

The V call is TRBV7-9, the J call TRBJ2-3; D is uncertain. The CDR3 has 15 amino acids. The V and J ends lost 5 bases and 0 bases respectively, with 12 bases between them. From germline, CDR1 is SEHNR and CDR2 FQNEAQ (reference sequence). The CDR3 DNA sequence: TGTGCCAGCAGCCCATCGGGTATCAGCACAGATACGCAGTATTTT. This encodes CASSPSGISTDTQYF.

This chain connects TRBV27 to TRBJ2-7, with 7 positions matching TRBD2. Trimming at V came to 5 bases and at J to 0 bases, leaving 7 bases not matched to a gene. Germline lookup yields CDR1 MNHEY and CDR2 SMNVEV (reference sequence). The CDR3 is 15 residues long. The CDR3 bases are TGTGCCAGCAGTCCTCTGAGCGGGATCTCCTACGAGCAGTACTTC. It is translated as CASSPLSGISYEQYF.

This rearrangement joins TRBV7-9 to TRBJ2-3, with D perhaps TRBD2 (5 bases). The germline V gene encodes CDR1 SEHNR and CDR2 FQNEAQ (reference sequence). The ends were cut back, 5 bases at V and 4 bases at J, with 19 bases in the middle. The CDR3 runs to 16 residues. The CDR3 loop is CASSPLSGTLPDTQYF. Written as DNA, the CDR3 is TGTGCCAGCAGCCCCCTCAGCGGCACCCTCCCAGATACGCAGTATTTT.

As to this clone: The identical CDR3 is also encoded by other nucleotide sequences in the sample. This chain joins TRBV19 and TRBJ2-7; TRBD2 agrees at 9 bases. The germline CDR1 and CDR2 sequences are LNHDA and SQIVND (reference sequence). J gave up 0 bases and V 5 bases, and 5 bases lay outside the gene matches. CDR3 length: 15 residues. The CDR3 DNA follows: TGTGCCAGTAGTGTCCTAGCGGGGAGCTCCTACGAGCAGTACTTC. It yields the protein CASSVLAGSSYEQYF.

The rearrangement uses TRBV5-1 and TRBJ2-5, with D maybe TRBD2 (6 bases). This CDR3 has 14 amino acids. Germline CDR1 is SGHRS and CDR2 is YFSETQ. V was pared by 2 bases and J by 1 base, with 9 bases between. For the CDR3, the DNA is TGCGCCAGCAGCTTCACTAGCATCCAAGAGACCCAGTACTTC. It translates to CASSFTSIQETQYF.

CDR3 sequence reads: CASSEGARRYYEQYV. The CDR3 region has the DNA TGTGCCAGCAGTGAGGGGGCCCGGAGATACTACGAGCAGTACGTC. The rearrangement uses TRBV6-1 and TRBJ2-7; tentative D call: TRBD1 (6 bases). The germline V gene has CDR1 MNHNS and CDR2 SASEGT. CDR3 length: 15 amino acids. Trimming took 3 bases from V and 3 from J, leaving 15 bases between them.

CDR3 in DNA: TGTGCCAGCAGCCTGACAGGATACAATGAGCAGTTCTTC. Protein product: CASSLTGYNEQFF. The chain has TRBV13 and TRBJ2-1; a weak D match, TRBD1 (6 bases). V was trimmed by 5 bases and J by 4 bases, leaving 9 bases between them. CDR3 length equals 13 residues. From germline, CDR1 is PRHDT and CDR2 FYEKMQ (reference sequence).

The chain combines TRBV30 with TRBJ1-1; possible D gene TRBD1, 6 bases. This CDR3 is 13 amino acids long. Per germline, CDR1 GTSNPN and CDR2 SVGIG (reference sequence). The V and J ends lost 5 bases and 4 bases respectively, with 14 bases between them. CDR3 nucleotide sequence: TGTGCCTGGCGATTACAGGGTGCCACTGAAGCTTTCTTT. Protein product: CAWRLQGATEAFF.

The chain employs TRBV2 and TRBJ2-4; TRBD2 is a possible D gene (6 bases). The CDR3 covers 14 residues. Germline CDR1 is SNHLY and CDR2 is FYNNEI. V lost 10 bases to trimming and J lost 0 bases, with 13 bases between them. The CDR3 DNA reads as TGTGCCACGGGGGATTCAGTAGCCAAAAACATTCAGTACTTC. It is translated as CATGDSVAKNIQYF.

The CDR3 nucleotides read TGTGCCAGCAGCGTAGCGTTAGGGGGTGTGCAGTACGTC. As protein: CASSVALGGVQYV. The chain combines TRBV9 with TRBJ2-7; possible D gene TRBD1, 6 bases. Germline V lookup: CDR1 SGDLS, CDR2 YYNGEE. V lost 0 bases to trimming and J lost 9 bases, with 13 bases between them. CDR3 length: 13 amino acids.

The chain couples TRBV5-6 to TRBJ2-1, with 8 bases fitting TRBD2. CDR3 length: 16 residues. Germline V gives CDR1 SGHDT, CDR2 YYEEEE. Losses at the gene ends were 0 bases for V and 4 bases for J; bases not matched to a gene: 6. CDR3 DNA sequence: TGTGCCAGCAGCTTGGTCGGGACTAGGCGGTACAATGAGCAGTTCTTC. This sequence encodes CASSLVGTRRYNEQFF.

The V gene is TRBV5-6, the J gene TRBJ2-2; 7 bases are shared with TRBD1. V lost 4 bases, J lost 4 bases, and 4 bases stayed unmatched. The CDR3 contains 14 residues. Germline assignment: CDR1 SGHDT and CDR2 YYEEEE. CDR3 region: CASSIGQATGELFF. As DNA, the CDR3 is TGTGCCAGCAGCATCGGACAGGCCACCGGGGAGCTGTTTTTT.

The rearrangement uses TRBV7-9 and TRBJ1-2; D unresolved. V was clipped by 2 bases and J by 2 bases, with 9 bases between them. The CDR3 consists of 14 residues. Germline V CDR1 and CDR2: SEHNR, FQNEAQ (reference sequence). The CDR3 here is CASSLTEGNYGYTF. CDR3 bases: TGTGCCAGCAGCTTAACGGAGGGAAACTATGGCTACACCTTC.

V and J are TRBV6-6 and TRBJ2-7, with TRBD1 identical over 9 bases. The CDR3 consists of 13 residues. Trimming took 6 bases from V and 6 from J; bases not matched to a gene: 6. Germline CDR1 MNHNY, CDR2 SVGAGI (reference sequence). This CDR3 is CASRQGADLEQYV. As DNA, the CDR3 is TGTGCCAGCAGACAGGGGGCGGATCTCGAGCAGTACGTC.

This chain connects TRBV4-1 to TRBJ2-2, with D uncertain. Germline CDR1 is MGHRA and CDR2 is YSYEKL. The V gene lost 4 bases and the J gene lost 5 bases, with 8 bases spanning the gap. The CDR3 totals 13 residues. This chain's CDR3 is CASSRRGTGELFF. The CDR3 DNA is TGCGCCAGCAGCCGAAGAGGAACCGGGGAGCTGTTTTTT.